This is a list of T cell receptor beta chains from one sample in a study of blood T cell repertoires in COVID-19. Profiled with immunoSEQ multiplex PCR; TCRdb holds only in-frame clones, not every one. The profile shows about 83,000 clones, around 86% of them singletons. The sample comprised peripheral blood. Every receptor here comes from a man older than 75 with active or convalescent COVID-19. Each CDR3 is given without its conserved first and last residue. Clone sizes are given selectively: once, few, many, or a class where the clone is expanded.

TRBJ1-5,TRBV9,NA,ASSKGQGTGYSNQPQH
TRBJ2-2,TRBV7-9,NA,ASSADRDSNTGELF
TRBJ2-3,TRBV5-1,NA,ASRGEGFSTDTQY
TRBJ1-3,TRBV2,NA,ASSDERIGNTIY
TRBJ2-2,TRBV24-1,NA,ATSDEGRGELF
TRBJ2-1,TRBV19,NA,ASRVAGGSTYNEQF
TRBJ1-2,TRBV6-5,once,ASSYGGGSFGYT
TRBJ2-2,TRBV21-1,NA,ASSNVTGGLTGELF
TRBJ1-4,TRBV7-2,NA,ASSSRQGSNEKLF
TRBJ2-5,TRBV7-2,NA,ASSLGTEETQY
TRBJ1-1,TRBV5-1,NA,ASSSWGNTEAF
TRBJ2-3,TRBV9,NA,ASSVGTGGTDTQY
TRBJ1-2,TRBV30,NA,AWSIWDRGPRGYT
TRBJ2-5,TRBV5-1,once,ASRAGAETQY
TRBJ1-1,TRBV3-1/TRBV3-2,NA,ASTKRGGNTEAF
TRBJ1-4,TRBV6-5,NA,ASSYPGMGGDEKLF
TRBJ2-1,TRBV9,NA,ASSAGGLAGGYEQF
TRBJ2-3,TRBV10-2,NA,ASSSPSVADTQY
TRBJ2-1,TRBV11-3,few,ASSFPSGYNEQF
TRBJ2-1,TRBV19,once,ASRGAGPYNEQF
TRBJ1-4,TRBV27,NA,ASRGLTAQNAEKLF
TRBJ1-5,TRBV29-1,NA,SVVAGNNQPQH
TRBJ1-1,TRBV6-5,NA,ASSKPGQGRTEAF
TRBJ2-2,TRBV9,NA,ASSANRANTGELF
TRBJ1-2,TRBV7-8,NA,ASSWDLGRGYGYT
TRBJ1-5,TRBV15,NA,ATSSDLFLGVGDQPQH
TRBJ1-5,TRBV29-1,NA,SVSTGGAGQPQH
TRBJ1-6,TRBV25-1,NA,ASSEYRSSSSPLH
TRBJ2-3,TRBV7-8,NA,ASSVAGLNTDTQY
TRBJ1-3,TRBV18,NA,ASSPPTNTIY
TRBJ2-2,TRBV5-1,NA,ASEPLAGNTGELF
TRBJ1-6,TRBV5-1,NA,ASSFSEERYNSPLH
TRBJ2-3,TRBV19,NA,ASSLASTDTQY
TRBJ1-1,TRBV5-1,NA,ASSSSSDHRSRAF
TRBJ2-1,TRBV18,NA,ASSPLYEQF
TRBJ1-5,TRBV28,NA,ASSPGGRNNQPQH
TRBJ1-4,TRBV24-1,NA,ATSDPTGGREKLF